This TCR beta chain was recorded in a study of T cell responses to AZD1222 COVID-19 vaccine. Study-level findings and limits: Repertoires were obtained solely post-peak T cell response.

Germline CDR1 SQVTM, CDR2 ANQGSEA. V dropped 3 bases and J dropped 4 bases, with 22 bases sitting between them. The CDR3 has 16 amino acids. With regard to this clone: What it binds is unknown.

The repertoire was sequenced with immunoSEQ multiplex PCR; TCRdb's copy has only in-frame clones and lacks some. The top ten hold about 5.1% of the sample, which has 150,000 or so clones, about 86% seen once. The sample was peripheral blood, taken on day 0 of MenACWY control vaccination. The chain carries TRBV29-1 and TRBJ2-7; a possible D gene is TRBD1 (5 bases). The sequence was collected from an adult in good health. The CDR3 sequence is CSVDRSMGRQRYEQYF. In nucleotides, the CDR3 is TGCAGCGTTGACCGTTCGATGGGGCGGCAAAGGTACGAGCAGTACTTC.